This is a list of T cell receptor beta chains from one sample in a study of blood T cells in healthy people across ages. MiXCR, run by TCRdb on the 5' RACE reads, gives a single entry per CDR3 protein. This table holds about 810,000 distinct CDR3 sequences, under 40% found once. The specimen was blood. The receptors stem from a man in his late teens or twenties in good health. The CDR3 runs from the conserved cysteine through the conserved F or W. Clone size is shown for a subset of rows, as once, few, many or a class of expanded clone.

>TRBV3-1|NA
CASSQDSLPRVDRVYGYTF
>TRBV12-3/TRBV12-4|NA
CASSPTAYNEQYF
>TRBV29-1|few
CSVESPGIGEKLFF
>TRBV9|few
CASSVEGGVQPQHF
>TRBV12-3/TRBV12-4|NA
CASSVIASTDTQYF
>TRBV12-3/TRBV12-4|few
CASNSQGPGNQPQHF
>TRBV6-5|NA
CASSYVQGLPSLVSSYEQYF
>TRBV6-2/TRBV6-3|few
CASSYASTGEQYF
>TRBV7-2|few
CASRRNGYGVSTDTQYF
>TRBV20-1|few
CSARGLRQGIHSGNTIYF
>TRBV10-3|many
CASWPGLAVFGSGANVLTF
>TRBV7-8|NA
CASILEGQADTQYF
>TRBV7-6|NA
CASSLRSSRFEAPYEQYF
>TRBV4-1|NA
CASSSDREVVSGYTF
>TRBV20-1|few
CSARDDQRGNIYNEQFF
>TRBV6-5|many
CASSYAGLVADTQYF
>TRBV12-3/TRBV12-4|NA
CASRGGQGSEKLFF
>TRBV7-2|few
CASSLGPEPYEQYF
>TRBV12-3/TRBV12-4|few
CASSATGGYEQYF
>TRBV20-1|few
CSARDREGLNTEAFF
>TRBV20-1|many
CSARLGTAQETQYF
>TRBV7-2|few
CASSLASGGSETQYF
>TRBV6-2/TRBV6-3|NA
CASNYGATSSGDSQETQYF
>TRBV7-6|many
CASSSTQNLVNEQFF
>TRBV7-2|many
CASSGSGRGLTDTQYF
>TRBV20-1|NA
CSAQTSGVTDTQYF